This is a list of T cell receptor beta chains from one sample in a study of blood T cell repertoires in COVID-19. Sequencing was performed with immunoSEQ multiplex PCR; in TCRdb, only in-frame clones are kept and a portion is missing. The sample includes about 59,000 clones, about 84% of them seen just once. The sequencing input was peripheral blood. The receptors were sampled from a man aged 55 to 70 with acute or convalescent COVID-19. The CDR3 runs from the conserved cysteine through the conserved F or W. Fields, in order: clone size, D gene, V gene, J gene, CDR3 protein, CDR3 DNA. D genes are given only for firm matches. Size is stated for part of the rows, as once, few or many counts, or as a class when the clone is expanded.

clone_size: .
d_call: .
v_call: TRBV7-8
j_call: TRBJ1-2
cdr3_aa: CASSFDGDYGYTF
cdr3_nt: TGTGCCAGCAGCTTCGACGGAGACTATGGCTACACCTTC

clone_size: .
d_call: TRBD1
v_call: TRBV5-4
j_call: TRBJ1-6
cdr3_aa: CASSQRDRGNNSPLHF
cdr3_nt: TGTGCCAGCAGCCAACGGGACAGGGGCAATAATTCACCCCTCCACTTT

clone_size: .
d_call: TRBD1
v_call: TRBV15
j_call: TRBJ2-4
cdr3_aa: CATSSWGTGGWSKNIQYF
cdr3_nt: TGTGCCACCAGCAGCTGGGGGACAGGGGGTTGGTCCAAAAACATTCAGTACTTC

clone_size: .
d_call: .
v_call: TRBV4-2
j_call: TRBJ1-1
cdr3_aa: CASRPRTGMDTEAFF
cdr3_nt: TGTGCCAGCAGACCGCGCACAGGGATGGACACTGAAGCTTTCTTT

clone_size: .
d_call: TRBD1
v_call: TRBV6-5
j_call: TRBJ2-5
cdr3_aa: CASRSTGKETQYF
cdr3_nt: TGTGCCAGCAGGTCGACAGGGAAAGAGACCCAGTACTTC

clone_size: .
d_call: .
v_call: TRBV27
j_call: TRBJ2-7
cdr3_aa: CASSSRYEQYF
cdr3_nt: TGTGCCAGCAGTTCCCGCTACGAGCAGTACTTC

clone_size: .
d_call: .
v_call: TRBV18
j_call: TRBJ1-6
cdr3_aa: CASSPPNAAANSPLHF
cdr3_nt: TGTGCCAGCTCACCCCCGAACGCGGCAGCTAATTCACCCCTCCACTTT

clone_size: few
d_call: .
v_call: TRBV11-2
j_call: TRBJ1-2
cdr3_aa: CASSLNNGRTDPSGYTF
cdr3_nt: TGTGCCAGCAGCTTAAATAATGGTAGGACAGACCCTTCTGGCTACACCTTC

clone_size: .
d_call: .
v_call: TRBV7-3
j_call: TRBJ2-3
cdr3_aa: CASSPTPTTDTQYF
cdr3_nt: TGTGCCAGCAGCCCTACCCCCACCACAGATACGCAGTATTTT

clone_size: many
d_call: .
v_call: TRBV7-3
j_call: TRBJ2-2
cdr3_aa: CASSLTPIGELFF
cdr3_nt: TGTGCCAGCAGCTTAACCCCTATCGGGGAGCTGTTTTTT

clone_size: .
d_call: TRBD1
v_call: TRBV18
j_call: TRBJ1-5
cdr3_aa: CASSSGTGASNQPQHF
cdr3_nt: TGTGCCAGCTCATCCGGGACAGGGGCTAGCAATCAGCCCCAGCATTTT

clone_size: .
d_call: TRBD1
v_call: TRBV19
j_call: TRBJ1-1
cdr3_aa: CASSRTGQGNTEAFF
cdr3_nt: TGTGCCAGTAGTAGAACGGGACAGGGGAACACTGAAGCTTTCTTT

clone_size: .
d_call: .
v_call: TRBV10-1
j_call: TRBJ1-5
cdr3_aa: CASRAGVPNQPQHF
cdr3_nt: TGCGCCAGCAGGGCAGGGGTCCCCAATCAGCCCCAGCATTTT

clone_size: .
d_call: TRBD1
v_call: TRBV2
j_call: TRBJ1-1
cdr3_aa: CASTPGQVNTEAFF
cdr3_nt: TGTGCCAGCACTCCCGGACAGGTGAACACTGAAGCTTTCTTT

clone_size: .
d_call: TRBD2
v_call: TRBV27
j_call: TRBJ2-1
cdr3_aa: CASSRLASSYNEQFF
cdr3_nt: TGTGCCAGCAGTAGACTAGCGAGCTCCTACAATGAGCAGTTCTTC

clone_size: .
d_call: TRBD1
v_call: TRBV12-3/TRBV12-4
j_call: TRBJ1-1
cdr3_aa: CASSFRTGGEAFF
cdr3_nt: TGTGCCAGCAGTTTCCGGACAGGGGGCGAAGCTTTCTTT

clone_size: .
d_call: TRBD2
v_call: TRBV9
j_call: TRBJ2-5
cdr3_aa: CASSVRPRSGGAETQYF
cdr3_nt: TGTGCCAGCAGCGTTAGGCCCCGAAGCGGGGGGGCAGAGACCCAGTACTTC

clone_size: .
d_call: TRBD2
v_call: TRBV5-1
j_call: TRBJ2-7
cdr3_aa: CASSSLAGGAYEQYF
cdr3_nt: TGCGCCAGCAGCTCCCTAGCGGGGGGGGCCTACGAGCAGTACTTC

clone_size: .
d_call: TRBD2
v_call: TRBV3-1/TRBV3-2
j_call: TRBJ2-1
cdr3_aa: CASSQALAGGPSYNEQFF
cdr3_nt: TGTGCCAGCAGCCAGGCCTTAGCGGGGGGGCCCTCCTACAATGAGCAGTTCTTC

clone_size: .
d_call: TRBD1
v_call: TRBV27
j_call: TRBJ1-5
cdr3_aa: CASSWGTDNQPQHF
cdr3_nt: TGTGCCAGCAGTTGGGGGACAGACAATCAGCCCCAGCATTTT

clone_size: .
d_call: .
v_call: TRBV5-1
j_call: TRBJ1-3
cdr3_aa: CASSLGGSSFLNTIYF
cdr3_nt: TGCGCCAGCAGCTTGGGAGGGAGTTCCTTTTTGAACACCATATATTTT

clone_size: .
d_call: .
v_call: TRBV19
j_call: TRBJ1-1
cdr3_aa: CASSTGQLLGTEAFF
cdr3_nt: TGTGCCAGTAGTACTGGACAGCTTTTGGGCACTGAAGCTTTCTTT

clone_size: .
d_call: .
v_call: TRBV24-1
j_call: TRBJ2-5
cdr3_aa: CATSEGRTTRETQYF
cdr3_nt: TGTGCCACCAGTGAAGGACGGACAACCCGAGAGACCCAGTACTTC

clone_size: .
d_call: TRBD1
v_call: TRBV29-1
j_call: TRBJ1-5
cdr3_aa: CSVARTGFGQPQHF
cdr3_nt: TGCAGCGTTGCTAGGACAGGGTTCGGTCAGCCCCAGCATTTT

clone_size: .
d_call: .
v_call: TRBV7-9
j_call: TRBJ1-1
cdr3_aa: CASSLDVPRAFF
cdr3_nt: TGTGCCAGCAGCTTAGACGTCCCGAGGGCTTTCTTT

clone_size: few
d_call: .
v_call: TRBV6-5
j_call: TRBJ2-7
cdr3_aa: CASSYSWRTYEQYF
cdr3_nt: TGTGCCAGCAGTTACTCGTGGCGGACCTACGAGCAGTACTTC

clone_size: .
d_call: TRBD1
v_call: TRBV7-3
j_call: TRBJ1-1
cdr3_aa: CASSPPDRVAEAFF
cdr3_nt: TGTGCCAGCAGCCCCCCTGACAGGGTGGCTGAAGCTTTCTTT

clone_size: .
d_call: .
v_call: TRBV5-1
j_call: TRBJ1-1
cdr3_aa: CASSLGAEAFF
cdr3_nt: TGCGCCAGCAGCTTGGGGGCCGAAGCTTTCTTT

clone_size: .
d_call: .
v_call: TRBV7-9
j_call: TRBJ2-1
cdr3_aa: CASSLRVDTYNEQFF
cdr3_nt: TGTGCCAGCAGCCTCAGGGTCGACACCTACAATGAGCAGTTCTTC

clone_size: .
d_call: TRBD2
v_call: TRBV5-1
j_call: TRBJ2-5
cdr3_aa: CASSRGTSGGETQYF
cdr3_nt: TGCGCCAGCAGCCGAGGGACTAGCGGGGGAGAGACCCAGTACTTC

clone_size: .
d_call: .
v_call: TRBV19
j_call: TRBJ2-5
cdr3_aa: CASSMGDKQETQYF
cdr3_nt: TGTGCCAGTAGTATGGGGGACAAACAAGAGACCCAGTACTTC

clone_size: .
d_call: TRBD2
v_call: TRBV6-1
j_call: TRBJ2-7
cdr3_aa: CASSENTSGFGEQYF
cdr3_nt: TGTGCCAGCAGTGAAAACACTAGCGGGTTCGGGGAGCAGTACTTC

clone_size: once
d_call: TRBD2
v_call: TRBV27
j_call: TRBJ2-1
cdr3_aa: CASSLSAGYANEQFF
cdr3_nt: TGTGCCAGCAGTTTATCAGCGGGGTACGCTAATGAGCAGTTCTTC

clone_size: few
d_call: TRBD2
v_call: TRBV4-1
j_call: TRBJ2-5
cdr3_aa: CASSQDWTSGGSLQETQYF
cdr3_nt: TGCGCCAGCAGCCAAGATTGGACTAGCGGGGGGAGCCTTCAAGAGACCCAGTACTTC

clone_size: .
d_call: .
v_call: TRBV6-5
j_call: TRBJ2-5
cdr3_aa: CASRLTFGETQYF
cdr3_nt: TGTGCCAGCAGGTTGACTTTTGGGGAGACCCAGTACTTC

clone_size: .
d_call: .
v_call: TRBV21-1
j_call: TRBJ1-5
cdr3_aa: CASSKAIDRANSNQPQHF
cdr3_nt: TGTGCCAGCAGCAAAGCCATCGACAGGGCTAATAGCAATCAGCCCCAGCATTTT

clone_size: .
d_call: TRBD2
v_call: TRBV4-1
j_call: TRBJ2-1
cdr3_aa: CASSPGGNEQFF
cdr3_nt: TGCGCCAGCAGCCCGGGGGGTAATGAGCAGTTCTTC

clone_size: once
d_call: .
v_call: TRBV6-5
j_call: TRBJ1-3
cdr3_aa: CASSASLASGNTIYF
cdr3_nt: TGTGCCAGCAGCGCGTCGCTAGCCTCTGGAAACACCATATATTTT

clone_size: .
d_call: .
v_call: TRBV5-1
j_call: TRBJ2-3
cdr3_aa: CASSYAGTDTQYF
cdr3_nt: TGCGCCAGCAGCTATGCAGGCACAGATACGCAGTATTTT

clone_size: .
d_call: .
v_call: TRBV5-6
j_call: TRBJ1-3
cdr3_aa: CASSLQGANTIYF
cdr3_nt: TGTGCCAGCAGCTTGCAGGGTGCAAACACCATATATTTT

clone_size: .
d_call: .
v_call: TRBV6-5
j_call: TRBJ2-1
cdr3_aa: CASSREMGHNEQFF
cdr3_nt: TGTGCCAGCAGTCGAGAGATGGGCCACAATGAGCAGTTCTTC

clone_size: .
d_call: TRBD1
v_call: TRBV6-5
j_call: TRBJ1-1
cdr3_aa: CASSKTGEAFF
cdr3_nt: TGTGCCAGCAGTAAGACAGGGGAAGCTTTCTTT

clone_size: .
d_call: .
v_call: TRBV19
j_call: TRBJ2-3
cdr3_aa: CASSIVTNRDRNTQYF
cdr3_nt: TGTGCCAGTAGTATCGTTACGAACAGGGATAGGAATACGCAGTATTTT

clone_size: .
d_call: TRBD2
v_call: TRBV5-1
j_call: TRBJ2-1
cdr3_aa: CASHMTSGVSYNEQFF
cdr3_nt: TGCGCCAGCCACATGACTAGCGGGGTGTCCTACAATGAGCAGTTCTTC

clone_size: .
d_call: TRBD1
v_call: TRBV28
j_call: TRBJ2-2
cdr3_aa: CASRGQGTGELFF
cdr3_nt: TGTGCCAGCAGGGGACAGGGCACCGGGGAGCTGTTTTTT

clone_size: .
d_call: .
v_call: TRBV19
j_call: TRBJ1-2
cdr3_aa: CASSTAREGAYGYTF
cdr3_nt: TGTGCCAGTAGTACTGCCCGCGAGGGAGCCTATGGCTACACCTTC

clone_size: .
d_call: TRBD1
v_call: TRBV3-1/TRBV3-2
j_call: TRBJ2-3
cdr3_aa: CASSQGTGEDTQYF
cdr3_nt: TGTGCCAGCAGCCAGGGCACAGGGGAAGATACGCAGTATTTT

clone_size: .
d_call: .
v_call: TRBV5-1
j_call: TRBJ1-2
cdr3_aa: CASSLSWSYGYTF
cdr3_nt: TGCGCCAGCAGCTTGAGCTGGTCCTATGGCTACACCTTC

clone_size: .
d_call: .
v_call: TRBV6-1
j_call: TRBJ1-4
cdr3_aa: CASSEQGKKLFF
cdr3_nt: TGTGCCAGCAGTGAACAGGGGAAGAAACTGTTTTTT

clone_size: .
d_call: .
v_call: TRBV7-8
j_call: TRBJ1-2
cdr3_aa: CASSPDSLGYGYTF
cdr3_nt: TGTGCCAGCAGCCCCGATAGCCTTGGCTATGGCTACACCTTC

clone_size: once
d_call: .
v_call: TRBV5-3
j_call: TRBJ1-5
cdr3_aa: CARSFKAAQVYSNQPQHF
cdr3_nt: TGTGCCAGAAGCTTTAAAGCGGCCCAGGTCTATAGCAATCAGCCCCAGCATTTT

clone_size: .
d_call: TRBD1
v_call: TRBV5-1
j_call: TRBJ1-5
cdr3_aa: CASSPGQGNQPQHF
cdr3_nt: TGCGCCAGCAGCCCCGGACAGGGGAATCAGCCCCAGCATTTT

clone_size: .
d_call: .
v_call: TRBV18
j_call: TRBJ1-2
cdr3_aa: CASSPGGPSDGYTF
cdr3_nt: TGTGCCAGCTCACCGGGGGGGCCTTCCGATGGCTACACCTTC

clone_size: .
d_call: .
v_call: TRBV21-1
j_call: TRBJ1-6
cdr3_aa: CASSPRTGYNSPLHF
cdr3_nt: TGTGCCAGCAGCCCTCGGACAGGTTATAATTCACCCCTCCACTTT

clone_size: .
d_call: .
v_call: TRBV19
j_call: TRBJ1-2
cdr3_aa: CASSLSAQGLAYGYTF
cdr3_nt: TGTGCCAGTAGCCTTAGCGCCCAGGGACTAGCTTATGGCTACACCTTC

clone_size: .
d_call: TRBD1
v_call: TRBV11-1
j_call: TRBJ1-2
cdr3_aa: CASSPGQGYGYTF
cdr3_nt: TGTGCCAGCAGCCCCGGACAGGGGTACGGCTACACCTTC

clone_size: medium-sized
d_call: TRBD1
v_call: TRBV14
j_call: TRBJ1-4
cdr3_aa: CASSPWSRDSNEKLFF
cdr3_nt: TGTGCCAGCAGCCCTTGGAGTCGGGACAGTAATGAAAAACTGTTTTTT